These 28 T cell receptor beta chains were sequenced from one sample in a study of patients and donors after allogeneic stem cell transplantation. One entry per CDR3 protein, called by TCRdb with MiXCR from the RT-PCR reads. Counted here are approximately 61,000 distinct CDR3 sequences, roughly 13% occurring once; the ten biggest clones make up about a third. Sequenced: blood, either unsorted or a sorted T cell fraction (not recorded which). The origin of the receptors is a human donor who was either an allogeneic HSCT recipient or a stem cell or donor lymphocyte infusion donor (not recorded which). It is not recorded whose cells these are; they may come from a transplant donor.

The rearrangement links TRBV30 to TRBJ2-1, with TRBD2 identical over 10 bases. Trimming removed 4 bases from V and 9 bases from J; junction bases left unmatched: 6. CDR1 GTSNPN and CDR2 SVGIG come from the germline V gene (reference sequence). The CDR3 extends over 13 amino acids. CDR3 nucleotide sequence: TGTGCCTGGACGCTAGCGGGAGAGGGTGAGCAGTTCTTC. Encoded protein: CAWTLAGEGEQFF.

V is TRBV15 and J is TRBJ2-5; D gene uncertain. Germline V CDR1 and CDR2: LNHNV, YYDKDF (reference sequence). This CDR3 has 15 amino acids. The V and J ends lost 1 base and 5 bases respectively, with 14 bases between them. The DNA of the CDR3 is TGTGCCACCAGCAGAGGCCCACGAGGCTCGGAGACCCAGTACTTC. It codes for CATSRGPRGSETQYF.

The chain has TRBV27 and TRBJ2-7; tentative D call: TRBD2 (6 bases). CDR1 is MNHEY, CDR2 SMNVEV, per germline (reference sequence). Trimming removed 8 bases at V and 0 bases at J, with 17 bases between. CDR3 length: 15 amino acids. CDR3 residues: CASREIDGGSYEQYF. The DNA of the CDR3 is TGTGCCAGCCGTGAAATCGACGGGGGCTCCTACGAGCAGTACTTC.

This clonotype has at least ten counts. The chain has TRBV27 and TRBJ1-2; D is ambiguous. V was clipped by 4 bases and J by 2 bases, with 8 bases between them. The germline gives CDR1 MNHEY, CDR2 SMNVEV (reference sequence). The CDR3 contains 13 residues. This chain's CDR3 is CASSYFPNYGYTF. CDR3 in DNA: TGTGCCAGCAGTTATTTCCCAAACTATGGCTACACCTTC.

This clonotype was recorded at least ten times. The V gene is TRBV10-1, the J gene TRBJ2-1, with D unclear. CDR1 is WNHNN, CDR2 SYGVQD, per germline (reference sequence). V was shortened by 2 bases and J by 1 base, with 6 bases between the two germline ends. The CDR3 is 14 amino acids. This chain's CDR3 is CASSESPSYNEQFF. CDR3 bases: TGCGCCAGCAGTGAGAGTCCATCCTACAATGAGCAGTTCTTC.

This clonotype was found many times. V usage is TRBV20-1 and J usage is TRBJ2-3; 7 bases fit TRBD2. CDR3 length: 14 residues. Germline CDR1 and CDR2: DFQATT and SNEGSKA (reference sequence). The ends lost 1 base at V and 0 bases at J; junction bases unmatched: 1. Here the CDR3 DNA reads TGCAGTGCTAGAGGTAGCGGGAGCACAGATACGCAGTATTTT. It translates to CSARGSGSTDTQYF.

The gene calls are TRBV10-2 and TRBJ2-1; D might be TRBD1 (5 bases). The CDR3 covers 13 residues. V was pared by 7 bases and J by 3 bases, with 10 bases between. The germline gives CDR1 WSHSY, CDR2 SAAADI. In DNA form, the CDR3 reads TGCGCCAGCAAGGTCCAGGGCTACAATGAGCAGTTCTTC. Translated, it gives CASKVQGYNEQFF.

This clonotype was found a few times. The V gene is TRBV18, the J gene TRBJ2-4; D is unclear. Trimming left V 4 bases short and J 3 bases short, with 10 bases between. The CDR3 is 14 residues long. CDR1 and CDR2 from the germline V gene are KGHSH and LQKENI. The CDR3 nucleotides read TGTGCCAGCTCACATCAGAGAATCAAAAACATTCAGTACTTC. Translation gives CASSHQRIKNIQYF.

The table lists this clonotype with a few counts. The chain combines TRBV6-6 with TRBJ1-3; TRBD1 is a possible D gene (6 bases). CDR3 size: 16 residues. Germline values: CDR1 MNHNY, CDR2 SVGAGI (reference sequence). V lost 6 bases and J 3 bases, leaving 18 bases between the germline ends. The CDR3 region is CASRDLGQILGNTIYF. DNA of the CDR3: TGTGCCAGCAGGGACCTTGGACAGATACTTGGAAACACCATATATTTT.

As DNA, the CDR3 is TGTGCCAGCAGTGAATCGCAGGGGGCTTGGAACACTGAAGCTTTCTTT. This sequence encodes CASSESQGAWNTEAFF. The J gene is TRBJ1-1, the V gene TRBV2, with 8 nucleotides matching TRBD1. The CDR3 runs 16 residues. Germline V gene data show CDR1 as SNHLY and CDR2 as FYNNEI. V shed 2 bases and J 1 base; nucleotides not matched to a gene: 6.

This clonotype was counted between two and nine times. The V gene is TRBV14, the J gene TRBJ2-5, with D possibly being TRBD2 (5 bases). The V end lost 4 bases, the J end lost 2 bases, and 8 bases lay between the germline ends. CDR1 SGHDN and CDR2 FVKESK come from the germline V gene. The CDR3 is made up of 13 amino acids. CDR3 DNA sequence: TGTGCCAGCAGCCTACTAGAACAAGAGACCCAGTACTTC. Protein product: CASSLLEQETQYF.

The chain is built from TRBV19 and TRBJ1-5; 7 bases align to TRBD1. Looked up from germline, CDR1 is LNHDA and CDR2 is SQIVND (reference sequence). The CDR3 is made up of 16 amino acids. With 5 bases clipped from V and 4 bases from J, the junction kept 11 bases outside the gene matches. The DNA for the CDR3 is TGTGCCAGTAGTTCTCACCCGGGACAGACTAATCAGCCCCAGCATTTT. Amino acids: CASSSHPGQTNQPQHF.

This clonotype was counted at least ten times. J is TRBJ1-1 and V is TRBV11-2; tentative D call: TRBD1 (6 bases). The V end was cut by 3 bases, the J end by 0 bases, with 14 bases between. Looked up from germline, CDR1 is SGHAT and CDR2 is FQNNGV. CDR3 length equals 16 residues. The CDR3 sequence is CASSLYPGHMNTEAFF. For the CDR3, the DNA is TGTGCCAGCAGCTTGTACCCGGGACACATGAACACTGAAGCTTTCTTT. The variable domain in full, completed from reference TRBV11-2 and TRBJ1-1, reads EAGVAQSPRYKIIEKRQSVAFWCNPISGHATLYWYQQILGQGPKLLIQFQNNGVVDDSQLPKDRFSAERLKGVDSTLKIQPAKLEDSAVYLCASSLYPGHMNTEAFFGQGTRLTVV.

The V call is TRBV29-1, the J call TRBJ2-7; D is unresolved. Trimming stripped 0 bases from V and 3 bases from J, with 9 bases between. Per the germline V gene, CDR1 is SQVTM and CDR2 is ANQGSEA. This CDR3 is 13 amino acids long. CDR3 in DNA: TGCAGCGTTGAAGATCCGAGCGACTACGAGCAGTACTTC. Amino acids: CSVEDPSDYEQYF.

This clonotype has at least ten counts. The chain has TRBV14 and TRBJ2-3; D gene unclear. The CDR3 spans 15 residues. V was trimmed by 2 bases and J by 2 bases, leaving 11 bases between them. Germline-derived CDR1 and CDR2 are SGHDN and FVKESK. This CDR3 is CASSQKSYFTDTQYF. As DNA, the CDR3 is TGTGCCAGCAGCCAAAAGTCTTACTTCACAGATACGCAGTATTTT.

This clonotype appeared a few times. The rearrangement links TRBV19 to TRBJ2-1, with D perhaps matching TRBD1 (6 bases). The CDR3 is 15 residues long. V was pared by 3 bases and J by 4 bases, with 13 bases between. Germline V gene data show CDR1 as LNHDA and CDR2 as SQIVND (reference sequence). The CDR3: CASSIEGTTYNEQFF. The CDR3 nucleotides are TGTGCCAGTAGTATTGAGGGGACAACTTACAATGAGCAGTTCTTC.

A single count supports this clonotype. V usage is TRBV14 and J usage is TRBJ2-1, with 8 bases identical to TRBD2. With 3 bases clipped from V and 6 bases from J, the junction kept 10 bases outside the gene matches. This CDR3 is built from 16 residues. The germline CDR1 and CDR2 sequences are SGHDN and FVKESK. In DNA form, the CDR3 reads TGTGCCAGCAGCCAGGGGAAGCGGGGGTCATTCAATGAGCAGTTCTTC. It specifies CASSQGKRGSFNEQFF. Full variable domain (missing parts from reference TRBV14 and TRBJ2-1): EAGVTQFPSHSVIEKGQTVTLRCDPISGHDNLYWYRRVMGKEIKFLLHFVKESKQDESGMPNNRFLAERTGGTYSTLKVQPAELEDSGVYFCASSQGKRGSFNEQFFGPGTRLTVL.

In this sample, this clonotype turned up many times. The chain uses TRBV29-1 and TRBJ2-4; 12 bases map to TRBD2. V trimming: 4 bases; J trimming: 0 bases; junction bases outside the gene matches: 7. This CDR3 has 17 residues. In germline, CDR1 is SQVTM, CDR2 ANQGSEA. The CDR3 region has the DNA TGCAGCGTTGCCGGGACTAGCGGGCCGCTAGCCAAAAACATTCAGTACTTC. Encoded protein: CSVAGTSGPLAKNIQYF.

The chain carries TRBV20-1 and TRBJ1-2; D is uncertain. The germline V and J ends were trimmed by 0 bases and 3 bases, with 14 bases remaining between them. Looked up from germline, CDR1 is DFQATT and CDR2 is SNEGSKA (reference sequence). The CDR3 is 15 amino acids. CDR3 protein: CSARDLATVDYGYTF. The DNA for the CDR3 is TGCAGTGCTAGAGATCTAGCCACAGTCGACTATGGCTACACCTTC.

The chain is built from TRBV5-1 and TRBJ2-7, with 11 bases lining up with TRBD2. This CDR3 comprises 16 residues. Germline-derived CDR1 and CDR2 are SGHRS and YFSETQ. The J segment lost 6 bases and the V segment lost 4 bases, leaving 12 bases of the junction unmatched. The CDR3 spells CASSGIAGGPSSEQYF. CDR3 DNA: TGCGCCAGCAGCGGCATAGCGGGAGGGCCTAGTTCCGAGCAGTACTTC.

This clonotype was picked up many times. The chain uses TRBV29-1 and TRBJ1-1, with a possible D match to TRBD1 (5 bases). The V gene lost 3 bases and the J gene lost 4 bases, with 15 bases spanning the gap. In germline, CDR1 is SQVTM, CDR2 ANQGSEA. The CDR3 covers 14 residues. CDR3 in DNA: TGCAGCGTTGAGAGGGCAGGGCAGAGCACTGAAGCTTTCTTT. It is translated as CSVERAGQSTEAFF.

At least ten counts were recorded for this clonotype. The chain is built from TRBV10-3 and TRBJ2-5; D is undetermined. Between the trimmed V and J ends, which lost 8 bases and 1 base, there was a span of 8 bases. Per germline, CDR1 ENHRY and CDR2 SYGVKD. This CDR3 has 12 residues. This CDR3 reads CAIGPGQETQYF. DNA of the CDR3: TGTGCCATCGGTCCAGGCCAAGAGACCCAGTACTTC.

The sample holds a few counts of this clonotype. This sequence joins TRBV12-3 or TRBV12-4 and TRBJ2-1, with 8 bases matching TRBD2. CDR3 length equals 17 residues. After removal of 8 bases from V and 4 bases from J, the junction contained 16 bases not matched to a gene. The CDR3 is CASPGGKAGVIYNEQFF. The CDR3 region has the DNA TGTGCCAGCCCCGGGGGCAAAGCGGGAGTTATATACAATGAGCAGTTCTTC.

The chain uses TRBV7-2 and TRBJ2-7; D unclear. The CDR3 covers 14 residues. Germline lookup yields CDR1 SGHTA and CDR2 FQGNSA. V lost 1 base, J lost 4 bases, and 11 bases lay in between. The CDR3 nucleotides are TGTGCCAGCAGCTTAGGGGCCCCCTCTTACGAGCAGTACTTC. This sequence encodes CASSLGAPSYEQYF. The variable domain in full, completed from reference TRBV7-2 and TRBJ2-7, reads GAGVSQSPSNKVTEKGKDVELRCDPISGHTALYWYRQSLGQGLEFLIYFQGNSAPDKSGLPSDRFSAERTGGSVSTLTIQRTQQEDSAVYLCASSLGAPSYEQYFGPGTRLTVT.

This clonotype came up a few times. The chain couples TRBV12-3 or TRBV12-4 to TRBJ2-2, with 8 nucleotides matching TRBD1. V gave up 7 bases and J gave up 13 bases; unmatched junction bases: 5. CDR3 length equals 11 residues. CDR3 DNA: TGTGCCAGCAACCGGGGACAGGCGCTGTTTTTT. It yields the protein CASNRGQALFF.

The CDR3 nucleotides read TGTGCCAGTAGTATAGATTTCACGAGCGGGAGAGGCGAGCAGTACTTC. It is translated as CASSIDFTSGRGEQYF. The genes are TRBV19 and TRBJ2-7, with TRBD2 identical over 8 bases. The CDR3 is made up of 16 amino acids. CDR1 and CDR2 (germline): LNHDA, SQIVND (reference sequence). V trimming: 0 bases; J trimming: 6 bases; junction bases outside the gene matches: 10.

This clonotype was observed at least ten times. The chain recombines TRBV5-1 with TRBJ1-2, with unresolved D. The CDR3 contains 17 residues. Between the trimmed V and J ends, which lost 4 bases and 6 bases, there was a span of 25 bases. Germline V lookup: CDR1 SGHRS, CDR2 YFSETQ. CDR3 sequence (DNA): TGCGCCAGCAGCCAGCAGCCGAAGGAACTTCAGCTGGATGGCTACACCTTC. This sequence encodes CASSQQPKELQLDGYTF.

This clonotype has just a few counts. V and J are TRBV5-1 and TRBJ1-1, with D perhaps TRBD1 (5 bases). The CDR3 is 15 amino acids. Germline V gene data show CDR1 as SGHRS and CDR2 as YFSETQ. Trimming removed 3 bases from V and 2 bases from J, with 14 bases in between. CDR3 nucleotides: TGCGCCAGCAGCTCGGAGACAGATCTTAACACTGAAGCTTTCTTT. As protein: CASSSETDLNTEAFF.